This record looks at one T cell receptor (beta chain) sequence and its context. This entry is derived from a study of CD8 T cells in Susac syndrome. Study in general: Patients with Susac syndrome were, at the time of blood collection, therapy-naive, maintained on corticosteroids, or maintained on intravenous immunoglobulin alone.

CDR3 length: 15 amino acids. Germline V gene lookup returns CDR1 SEHNR and CDR2 FQNEAQ (reference sequence). V dropped 3 bases and J dropped 2 bases, with 12 bases sitting between them. Patients with Susac syndrome fulfilled recently defined diagnostic criteria for definite or probable disease. Random-hexamer reverse transcription was applied to roughly 0.5 to 1 ug RNA. TCRdb analysed the immunoSEQ multiplex PCR reads with MiXCR anew, one entry per CDR3 protein. The table records some 240,000 distinct CDR3 sequences, 90% to 97% of them present only once. Sequencing was carried out using CD4+ T cells from PBMCs. This clonotype originated in a human donor with Susac syndrome. The rearrangement links TRBV7-9 to TRBJ2-3, with D perhaps TRBD1 or TRBD2 (7 bases each). The CDR3 nucleotides read TGTGCCAGCAGCTTGGGGGGGACAGACACAGATACGCAGTATTTT. Amino acid sequence: CASSLGGTDTDTQYF. Supplemented by reference TRBV7-9 and TRBJ2-3, the full variable domain reads DTGVSQNPRHKITKRGQNVTFRCDPISEHNRLYWYRQTLGQGPEFLTYFQNEAQLEKSRLLSDRFSAERPKGSFSTLEIQRTEQGDSAMYLCASSLGGTDTDTQYFGPGTRLTVL.